This T cell receptor (beta chain) was obtained from a study of shared clonotypes between healthy human individuals. General study results and limits: Sequencing depth was expected to influence donor clonotype sharing.

Germline-derived CDR1 and CDR2 are SGHRS and YFSETQ. Losses at the gene ends were 3 bases for V and 1 base for J; bases not matched to a gene: 10. This CDR3 is 17 amino acids long. The assay used deep level. The repertoire was sequenced with immunoSEQ multiplex PCR; TCRdb's copy has only in-frame clones and lacks some. The sample lists roughly 510,000 clones, about 80% occurring once. Adult donors, all healthy and HIV-negative, had no recent acute infections or vaccinations. Unsorted samples relied on tens of millions of PBMCs, which served as the source of genomic DNA. This clone was observed a single time. The antigen is unknown.

Material: PBMCs. The clonotype was recovered from a middle-aged woman in good health. Some clones in this sample may be carry-over from other donors' samples. J is TRBJ1-1 and V is TRBV5-1; 9 bases agree with TRBD1. DNA for the CDR3: TGCGCCAGCAGCTCGGACAGGGGCTACACCCCGAACACTGAAGCTTTCTTT. Translating gives CASSSDRGYTPNTEAFF.